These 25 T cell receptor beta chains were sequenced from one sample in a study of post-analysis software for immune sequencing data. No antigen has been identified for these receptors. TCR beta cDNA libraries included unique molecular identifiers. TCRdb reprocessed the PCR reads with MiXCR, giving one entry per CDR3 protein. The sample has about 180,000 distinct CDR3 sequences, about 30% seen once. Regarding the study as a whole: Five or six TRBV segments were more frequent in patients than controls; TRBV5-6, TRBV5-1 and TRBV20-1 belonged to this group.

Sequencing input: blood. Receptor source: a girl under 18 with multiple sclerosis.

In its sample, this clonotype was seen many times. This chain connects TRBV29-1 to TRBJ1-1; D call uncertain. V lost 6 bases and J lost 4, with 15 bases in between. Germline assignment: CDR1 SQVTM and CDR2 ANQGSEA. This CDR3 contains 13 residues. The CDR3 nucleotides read TGCAGCGTGTACCTCTTCCTGGGCACTGAAGCTTTCTTT. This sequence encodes CSVYLFLGTEAFF.

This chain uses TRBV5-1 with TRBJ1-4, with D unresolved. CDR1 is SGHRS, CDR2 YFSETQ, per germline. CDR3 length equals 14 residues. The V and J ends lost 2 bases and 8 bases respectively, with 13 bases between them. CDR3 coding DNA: TGCGCCAGCAGCTTTTTCGGGCCCGAAGAAAAACTGTTTTTT. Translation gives CASSFFGPEEKLFF.

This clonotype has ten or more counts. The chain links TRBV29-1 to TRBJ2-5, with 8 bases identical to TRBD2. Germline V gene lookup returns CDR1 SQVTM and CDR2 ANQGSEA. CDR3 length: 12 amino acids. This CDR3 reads CSSGINQETQYF. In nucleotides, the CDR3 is TGCAGTAGCGGGATAAACCAAGAGACCCAGTACTTC.

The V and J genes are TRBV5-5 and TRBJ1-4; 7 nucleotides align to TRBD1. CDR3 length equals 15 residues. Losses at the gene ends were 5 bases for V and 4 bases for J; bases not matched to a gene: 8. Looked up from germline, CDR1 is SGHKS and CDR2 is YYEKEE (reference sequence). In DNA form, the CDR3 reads TGTGCCAGCAGTCAAACAGGGGACCATAATGAAAAACTGTTTTTT. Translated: CASSQTGDHNEKLFF. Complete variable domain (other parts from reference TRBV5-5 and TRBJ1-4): DAGVTQSPTHLIKTRGQQVTLRCSPISGHKSVSWYQQVLGQGPQFIFQYYEKEERGRGNFPDRFSARQFPNYSSELNVNALLLGDSALYLCASSQTGDHNEKLFFGSGTQLSVL.

This chain's CDR3 is CASSPRQGTNTEAFF. The CDR3, as DNA: TGTGCCAGCAGCCCACGACAGGGAACGAACACTGAAGCTTTCTTT. The chain has TRBV11-2 and TRBJ1-1; 7 bases are a match to TRBD1. Per the germline V gene, CDR1 is SGHAT and CDR2 is FQNNGV. This CDR3 region has 15 residues. J was trimmed by 1 base and V by 5 bases; bases with no gene match: 7.

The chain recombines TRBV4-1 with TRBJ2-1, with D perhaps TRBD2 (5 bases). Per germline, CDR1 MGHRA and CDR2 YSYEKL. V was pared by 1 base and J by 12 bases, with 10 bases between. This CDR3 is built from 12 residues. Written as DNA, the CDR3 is TGCGCCAGCAGCCAAGCTTTTGGGAGGCAGTTCTTC. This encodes CASSQAFGRQFF.

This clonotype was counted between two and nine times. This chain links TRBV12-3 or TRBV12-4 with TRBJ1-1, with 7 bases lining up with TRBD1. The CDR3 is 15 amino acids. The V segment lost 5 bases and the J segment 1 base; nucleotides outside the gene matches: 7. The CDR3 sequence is CASSAPGTANTEAFF. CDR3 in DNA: TGTGCCAGCAGTGCCCCCGGGACAGCGAACACTGAAGCTTTCTTT.

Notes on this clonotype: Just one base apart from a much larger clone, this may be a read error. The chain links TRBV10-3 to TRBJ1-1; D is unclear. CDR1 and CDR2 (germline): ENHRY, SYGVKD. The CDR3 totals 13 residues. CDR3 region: CASSEVATTEAFF. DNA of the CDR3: TGTGCCAGCAGTGAGGTTGCAACCACTGAAGCTTTCTTT.

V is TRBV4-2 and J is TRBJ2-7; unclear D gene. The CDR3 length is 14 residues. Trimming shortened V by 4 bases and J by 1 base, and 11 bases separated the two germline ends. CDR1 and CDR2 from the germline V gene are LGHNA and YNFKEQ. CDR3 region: CASSPSGVSYEQYF. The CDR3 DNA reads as TGTGCCAGCAGCCCGTCGGGCGTTTCCTACGAGCAGTACTTC.

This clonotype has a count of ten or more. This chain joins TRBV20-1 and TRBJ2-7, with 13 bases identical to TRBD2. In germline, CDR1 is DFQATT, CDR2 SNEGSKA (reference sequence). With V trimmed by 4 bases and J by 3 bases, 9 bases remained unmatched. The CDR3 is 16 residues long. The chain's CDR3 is CSATPRTSGSFYEQYF. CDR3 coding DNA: TGCAGTGCTACTCCGAGGACTAGCGGGAGTTTCTACGAGCAGTACTTC.

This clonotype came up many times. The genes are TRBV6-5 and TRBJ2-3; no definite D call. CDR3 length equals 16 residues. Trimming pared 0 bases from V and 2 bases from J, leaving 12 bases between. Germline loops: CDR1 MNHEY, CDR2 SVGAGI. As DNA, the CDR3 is TGTGCCAGCAGTTACTCGAAGGTGACCTACACAGATACGCAGTATTTT. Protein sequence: CASSYSKVTYTDTQYF.

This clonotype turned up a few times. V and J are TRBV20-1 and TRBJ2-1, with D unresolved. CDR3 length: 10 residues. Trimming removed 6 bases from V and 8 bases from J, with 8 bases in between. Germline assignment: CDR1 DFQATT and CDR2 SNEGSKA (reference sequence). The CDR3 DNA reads TGCAGTGCGGAGTTCTATGAGCAGTTCTTC. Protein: CSAEFYEQFF.

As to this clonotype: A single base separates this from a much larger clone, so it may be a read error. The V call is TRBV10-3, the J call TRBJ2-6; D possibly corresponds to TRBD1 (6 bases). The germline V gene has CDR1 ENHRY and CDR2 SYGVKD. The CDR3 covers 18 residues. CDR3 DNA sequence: TGTGCCATCAGTGAGGACAGGATCACGGGCTCTGGGGCCAACGTCCGGACTTTC. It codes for CAISEDRITGSGANVRTF.

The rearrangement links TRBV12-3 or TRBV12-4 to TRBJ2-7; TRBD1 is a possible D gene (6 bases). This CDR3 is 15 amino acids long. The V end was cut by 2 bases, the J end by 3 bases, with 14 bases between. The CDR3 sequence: CASSLSTGSYYEQYF. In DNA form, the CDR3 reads TGTGCCAGCAGTTTATCGACAGGTTCCTACTACGAGCAGTACTTC.

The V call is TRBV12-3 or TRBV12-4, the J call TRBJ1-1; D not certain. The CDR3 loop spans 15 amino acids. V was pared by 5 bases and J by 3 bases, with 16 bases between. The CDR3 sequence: CASSPRRRVDTEAFF. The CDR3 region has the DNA TGTGCCAGCAGTCCCCGCAGGCGGGTGGACACTGAAGCTTTCTTT.

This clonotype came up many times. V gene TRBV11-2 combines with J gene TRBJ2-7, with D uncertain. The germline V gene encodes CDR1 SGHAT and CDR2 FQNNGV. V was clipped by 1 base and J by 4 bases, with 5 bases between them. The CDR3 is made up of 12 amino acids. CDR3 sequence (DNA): TGTGCCAGCAGCTTAGCCAATTACGAGCAGTACTTC. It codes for CASSLANYEQYF.

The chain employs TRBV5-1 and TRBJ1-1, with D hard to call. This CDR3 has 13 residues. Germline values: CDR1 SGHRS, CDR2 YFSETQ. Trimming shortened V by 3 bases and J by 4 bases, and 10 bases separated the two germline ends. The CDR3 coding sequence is TGCGCCAGCAGCTCAGATCGGGGCACTGAAGCTTTCTTT. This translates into CASSSDRGTEAFF.

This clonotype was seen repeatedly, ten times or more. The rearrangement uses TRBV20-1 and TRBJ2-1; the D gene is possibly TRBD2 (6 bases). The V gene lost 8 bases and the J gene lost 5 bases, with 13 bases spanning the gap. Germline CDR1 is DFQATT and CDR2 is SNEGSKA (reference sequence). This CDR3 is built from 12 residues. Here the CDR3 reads CSPLKRDNEQFF. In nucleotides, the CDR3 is TGCAGTCCGTTAAAGCGGGACAATGAGCAGTTCTTC.

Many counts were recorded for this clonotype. The CDR3 DNA reads as TGCAGCGTTGAACCTGATGGACCGACCGTAGCTTTCTTT. Residues: CSVEPDGPTVAFF. The chain has TRBV29-1 and TRBJ1-1; D not resolved. The CDR3 sequence is 13 residues long. Looked up from germline, CDR1 is SQVTM and CDR2 is ANQGSEA. Trimming cost V 2 bases and J 10 bases, with 17 bases left between them.

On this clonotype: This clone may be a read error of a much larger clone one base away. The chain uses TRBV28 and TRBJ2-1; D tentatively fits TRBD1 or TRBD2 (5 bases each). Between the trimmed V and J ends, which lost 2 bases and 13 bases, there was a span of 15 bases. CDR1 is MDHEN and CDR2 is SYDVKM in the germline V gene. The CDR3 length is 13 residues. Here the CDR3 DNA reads TGTGCCAGCAGTTTAAGTGGGGGAGAGACCCAGTTCTTC. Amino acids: CASSLSGGETQFF.

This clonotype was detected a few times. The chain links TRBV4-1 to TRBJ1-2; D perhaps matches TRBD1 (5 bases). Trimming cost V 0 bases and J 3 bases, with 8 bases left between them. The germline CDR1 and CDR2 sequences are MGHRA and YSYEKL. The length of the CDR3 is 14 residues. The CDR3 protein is CASSQDGGDYGYTF. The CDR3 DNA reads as TGCGCCAGCAGCCAAGATGGAGGGGACTATGGCTACACCTTC.

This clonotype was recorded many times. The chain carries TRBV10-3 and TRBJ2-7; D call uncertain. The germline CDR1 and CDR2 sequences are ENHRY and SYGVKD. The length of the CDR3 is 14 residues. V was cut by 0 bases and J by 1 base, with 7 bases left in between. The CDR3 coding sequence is TGTGCCATCAGTGAGTCGCCGGATTCCTACGAGCAGTACTTC. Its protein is CAISESPDSYEQYF.

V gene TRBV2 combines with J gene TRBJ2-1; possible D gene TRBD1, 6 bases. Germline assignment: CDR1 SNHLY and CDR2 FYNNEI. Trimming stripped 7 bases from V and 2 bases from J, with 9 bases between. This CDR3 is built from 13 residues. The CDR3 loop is CASIRGTYNEQFF. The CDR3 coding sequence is TGTGCCAGCATCAGGGGTACCTACAATGAGCAGTTCTTC.

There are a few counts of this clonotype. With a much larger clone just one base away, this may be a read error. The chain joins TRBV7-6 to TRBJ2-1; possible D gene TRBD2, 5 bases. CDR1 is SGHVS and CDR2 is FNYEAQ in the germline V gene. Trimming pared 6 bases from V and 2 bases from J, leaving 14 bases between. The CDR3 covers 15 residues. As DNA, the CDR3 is TGTGCCAGCAGTTTACGGGGAGACCCCTACAATGAGCAGTTCTTC. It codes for CASSLRGDPYNEQFF.

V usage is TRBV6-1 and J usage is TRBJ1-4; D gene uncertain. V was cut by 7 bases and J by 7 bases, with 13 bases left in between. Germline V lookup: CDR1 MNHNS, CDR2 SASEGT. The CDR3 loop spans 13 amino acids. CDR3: CASMQWYGEKLFF. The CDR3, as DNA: TGTGCCAGCATGCAATGGTATGGTGAAAAACTGTTTTTT.